The source of this T cell receptor (beta chain) is a study of cytomegalovirus exposure and HLA in healthy donors. About the research overall: Caucasian-associated ancestry cluster membership applied to 75% to 85% of about 370 genotyped donors. Study results and limitations: Later analysis identified 16,000 or so TCR beta sequences associated with HLA alleles, using a false discovery rate threshold of 0.05. Sequencing likely generated an artifact that appeared as a cluster of highly shared sequence variants. Excluded were some V segments that proved indistinguishable, including TRBV6-2 and TRBV6-3.

This PCR relied on a set of 60 Vbeta primers and 13 Jbeta primers. The method was immunoSEQ multiplex PCR; TCRdb's version includes in-frame clones alone and lacks a portion of them. Of roughly 110,000 clones listed, less than 80% are singletons. CDR1 and CDR2 from the germline V gene are SGHTA and FQGNSA. The CDR3 totals 18 residues. V was shortened by 1 base and J by 5 bases, with 20 bases between the two germline ends. This clone was detected once. Its cognate antigen is unknown. This sequence joins TRBV7-2 and TRBJ1-4, with TRBD1 as a possible D gene (6 bases). Material for sequencing was PBMCs. This TCR came from a man aged 55 to 69 in good health and CMV-seronegative. CDR3 sequence (DNA): TGTGCCAGCAGCTTAGGATTCGGGTCCGGGACAAAGAATGAAAAACTGTTTTTT. Translated: CASSLGFGSGTKNEKLFF.